The clone carrying this T cell receptor (beta chain) is deemed medium-sized. This record belongs to a study of sequential checkpoint blockade in melanoma. Sample treatment: randomized to nivolumab then ipilimumab (arm A) or the reverse (arm B). The CDR3 runs to 16 residues. Germline V gene sequence: CDR1 LGHNA, CDR2 YNFKEQ. The V segment lost 0 bases and the J segment 0 bases; nucleotides outside the gene matches: 2. Sequenced by immunoSEQ multiplex PCR; TCRdb stores in-frame clones only, minus some. In the table there are 25,000 to 30,000 clones, 77% of which are singletons. The sequence was collected from a human donor with melanoma. The rearrangement joins TRBV4-2 to TRBJ2-1, with 7 bases aligning to TRBD2. Here the sequenced sample was CD8+ T cells sorted from blood (inferred from file names), taken from a patient given nivolumab and ipilimumab in sequence. The CDR3 region has the DNA TGTGCCAGCAGCCAAGATGGGGAGGGCTCCTACAATGAGCAGTTCTTC. Encoded protein: CASSQDGEGSYNEQFF.